This record concerns one T cell receptor (beta chain) sequence. What it binds is not known. Germline is not matched at one junction end, which may reflect a read error. This sample was included in a study of cytomegalovirus exposure and HLA in healthy donors. Findings of the study overall: Among the most significant clusters, several appeared linked to common viral pathogens in a later analysis.

Germline CDR1 is SSHAT and CDR2 is FNYEAQ (reference sequence). CDR3 length: 16 amino acids. The PCR had 60 Vbeta and 13 Jbeta primers. The data were produced by immunoSEQ multiplex PCR, yet TCRdb's version contains in-frame clones alone and is incomplete. The sample contains about 100,000 clones, 81% of which appear only once. The chain couples TRBV7-7 to TRBJ2-7; D gene unclear. The receptor's source is a woman aged 70-85 years in good health and CMV-seropositive. The sequenced material came from PBMCs. CDR3 residues: CASRGLRRARGDEQYF. CDR3 in DNA: TGTGCTAGCAGAGGCCTGCGCCGCGCTAGAGGCGACGAGCAGTACTTC.